This entry lists 17 T cell receptor beta chains sequenced from one sample in a study of T-cell memory formation after mild COVID-19. A single record per CDR3 protein comes from TCRdb applying MiXCR to the 5' RACE reads. Of 300,000 to 400,000 distinct CDR3 sequences listed, approximately 27% are singletons. Sequenced input: PBMCs or a T cell subset sorted from them (not recorded which). The receptors were gathered from an adult woman who had mild COVID-19 (a few samples of this study predate the infection). Cell type and time point are not known.

This chain links TRBV25-1 with TRBJ2-1, with 9 nucleotides matching TRBD2. The CDR3 has 16 amino acids. The junction had 8 bases not matched to a gene; V was cut back by 2 bases and J by 6 bases. Germline CDR1 and CDR2: MGHDK and SYGVNS. The CDR3 nucleotides read TGTGCCAGCAGTGAACAGCCAGCGGGAGGTGCCAATGAGCAGTTCTTC. It specifies CASSEQPAGGANEQFF.

The genes are TRBV7-9 and TRBJ1-5; no clear D. The CDR3 contains 14 residues. CDR1 and CDR2 from the germline V gene are SEHNR and FQNEAQ (reference sequence). V was pared by 3 bases and J by 0 bases, with 6 bases between. CDR3 bases: TGTGCCAGCAGCTTTGACAATAGCAATCAGCCCCAGCATTTT. This translates into CASSFDNSNQPQHF. The complete variable domain, with remaining parts taken from reference TRBV7-9 and TRBJ1-5, reads DTGVSQNPRHKITKRGQNVTFRCDPISEHNRLYWYRQTLGQGPEFLTYFQNEAQLEKSRLLSDRFSAERPKGSFSTLEIQRTEQGDSAMYLCASSFDNSNQPQHFGDGTRLSIL.

This clonotype was detected only a few times. V usage is TRBV20-1 and J usage is TRBJ1-2; D ambiguous. V gave up 3 bases and J gave up 2 bases, with 13 bases separating them. Germline CDR1 reads DFQATT; CDR2 reads SNEGSKA (reference sequence). This CDR3 has 14 residues. The CDR3 DNA sequence: TGCAGTGCTAGGACTCTGACGGCGAACTATGGCTACACCTTC. Translating gives CSARTLTANYGYTF.

In the case of this clonotype: At one end, the junction sequence differs from germline, possibly due to a read error. The chain links TRBV5-1 to TRBJ2-4; TRBD1 aligns across 8 bases. Germline V gene data show CDR1 as SGHRS and CDR2 as YFSETQ. The CDR3 is made up of 11 amino acids. CDR3 protein: CASSLVRGLPF. Written as DNA, the CDR3 is TGCGCCAGCAGCTTGGTCAGGGGGCTACCATTC. Together with reference TRBV5-1 and TRBJ2-4, the CDR3 gives the full variable domain: KAGVTQTPRYLIKTRGQQVTLSCSPISGHRSVSWYQQTPGQGLQFLFEYFSETQRNKGNFPGRFSGRQFSNSRSEMNVSTLELGDSALYLCASSLVRGLPFGAGTRLSVL.

By proportion, this clonotype is large (0.1 to 1%). The chain combines TRBV10-3 with TRBJ1-1; a weak D match, TRBD1 (5 bases). Germline assignment: CDR1 ENHRY and CDR2 SYGVKD. Trimming removed 3 bases from V and 10 bases from J, with 12 bases in between. CDR3 length: 12 residues. The CDR3 DNA reads TGTGCCATCAGTGAACCGGGGGAAGGAGCTTTCTTT. It codes for CAISEPGEGAFF.

The chain joins TRBV27 to TRBJ2-1; 7 nucleotides line up with TRBD2. J gave up 6 bases and V 2 bases, and 7 bases lay outside the gene matches. This CDR3 has 15 residues. Germline V lookup: CDR1 MNHEY, CDR2 SMNVEV (reference sequence). The chain's CDR3 is CASSLRLASRNEQFF. Written as DNA, the CDR3 is TGTGCCAGCAGTTTACGACTAGCATCCCGCAATGAGCAGTTCTTC.

This clonotype was seen only a few times. The rearrangement uses TRBV7-7 and TRBJ2-1; D might be TRBD2 (6 bases). There are 13 residues in the CDR3. Germline V CDR1 and CDR2: SSHAT, FNYEAQ (reference sequence). Trimming shortened V by 5 bases and J by 8 bases, and 13 bases separated the two germline ends. The CDR3 nucleotides read TGTGCCAGCAGCGCACTAGCATCCCATGAGCAGTTCTTC. Protein sequence: CASSALASHEQFF.

The chain is built from TRBV6-5 and TRBJ2-5; maybe TRBD1 (5 bases). Germline V gene data show CDR1 as MNHEY and CDR2 as SVGAGI. V lost 6 bases to trimming and J lost 4 bases, with 9 bases between them. This CDR3 has 12 amino acids. DNA of the CDR3: TGTGCCAGCAGAACCAGGGCAGAGACCCAGTACTTC. Encoded protein: CASRTRAETQYF.

In this sample, this clonotype turned up a few times. This chain uses TRBV6-2 or TRBV6-3 with TRBJ2-7; perhaps TRBD2 as D (5 bases). CDR3 length equals 16 residues. Trimming took off 0 bases at V and 0 bases at J, with 12 bases between the two ends. Per the germline V gene, CDR1 is MNHEY and CDR2 is SVGEGT. CDR3 in amino acids: CASSYSRALSSYEQYF. CDR3 DNA: TGTGCCAGCAGTTACTCGCGGGCGTTGAGCTCCTACGAGCAGTACTTC.

This clonotype turned up a few times. This chain uses TRBV12-3 or TRBV12-4 with TRBJ2-3; D uncertain. The CDR3 consists of 15 residues. Trimming removed 2 bases at V and 3 bases at J, with 12 bases between. The CDR3 bases are TGTGCCAGCAGTTTAATACTGCCGGAGACAGATACGCAGTATTTT. It encodes CASSLILPETDTQYF.

This clonotype appeared a single time. This likely comes from a read error, as the CDR3 has no conserved phenylalanine or tryptophan at its end. The chain has TRBV12-3 or TRBV12-4 and TRBJ2-7, with a tentative D call TRBD1 (6 bases). Trimming cost V 5 bases and J 2 bases, with 13 bases left between them. The CDR3 contains 14 residues. CDR3 coding DNA: TGTGCCAGCAGTGCAACACAGGGTACCTACGAGCAGTACTTA. This sequence encodes CASSATQGTYEQYL.

The chain recombines TRBV3-1 with TRBJ2-2; D is unclear. Per the germline V gene, CDR1 is LGHDT and CDR2 is YNNKEL (reference sequence). V lost 7 bases, J lost 2 bases, and 8 bases lay in between. The CDR3 loop spans 13 amino acids. The CDR3 DNA reads as TGTGCCAGCATCGGACCTAACACCGGGGAGCTGTTTTTT. Its protein product is CASIGPNTGELFF.

The chain is built from TRBV7-9 and TRBJ2-7; D may be TRBD1 (6 bases). Germline V gene data show CDR1 as SEHNR and CDR2 as FQNEAQ (reference sequence). V was trimmed by 1 base and J by 2 bases, leaving 12 bases between them. The CDR3 contains 15 residues. In DNA, the CDR3 is TGTGCCAGCAGCTTAGGGTCAACAGGGCCCTACGAGCAGTACTTC. Protein product: CASSLGSTGPYEQYF.

This clonotype was found many times. The gene calls are TRBV29-1 and TRBJ2-7; the D gene is possibly TRBD2 (5 bases). The ends were cut back, 4 bases at V and 3 bases at J, with 13 bases in the middle. The germline CDR1 and CDR2 sequences are SQVTM and ANQGSEA. This CDR3 comprises 13 residues. In DNA, the CDR3 is TGCAGCGTTGGACGGGGATGGGGCTACGAGCAGTACTTC. Residues: CSVGRGWGYEQYF.

This clonotype was recorded a few times. This chain links TRBV5-6 with TRBJ2-7; the D gene is possibly TRBD1 (6 bases). With 6 bases removed from V and 3 bases from J, the gap between germline ends came to 10 bases. Looked up from germline, CDR1 is SGHDT and CDR2 is YYEEEE. The CDR3 totals 12 residues. CDR3 sequence: CASTIQGYEQYF. Here the CDR3 DNA reads TGTGCCAGCACCATACAGGGCTACGAGCAGTACTTC.

In nucleotides, the CDR3 is TGTGCCAGCACCTCGAGGGGTCCCAAGACCGGGGAGCTGTTTTTT. Residues: CASTSRGPKTGELFF. The chain recombines TRBV7-2 with TRBJ2-2, with D possibly called TRBD1 or TRBD2 (5 bases each). Trimming took 7 bases from V and 5 from J, leaving 17 bases between them. Germline V CDR1 and CDR2: SGHTA, FQGNSA. There are 15 residues in the CDR3.

This clonotype is a singleton in its sample. The chain uses TRBV3-1 and TRBJ2-2, with D unclear. The germline V and J ends were trimmed by 0 bases and 3 bases, with 11 bases remaining between them. The CDR3 is made up of 16 amino acids. The germline V gene has CDR1 LGHDT and CDR2 YNNKEL (reference sequence). The CDR3 sequence is CASSQESYLDTGELFF. The CDR3 bases are TGTGCCAGCAGCCAAGAGAGCTACTTAGACACCGGGGAGCTGTTTTTT.